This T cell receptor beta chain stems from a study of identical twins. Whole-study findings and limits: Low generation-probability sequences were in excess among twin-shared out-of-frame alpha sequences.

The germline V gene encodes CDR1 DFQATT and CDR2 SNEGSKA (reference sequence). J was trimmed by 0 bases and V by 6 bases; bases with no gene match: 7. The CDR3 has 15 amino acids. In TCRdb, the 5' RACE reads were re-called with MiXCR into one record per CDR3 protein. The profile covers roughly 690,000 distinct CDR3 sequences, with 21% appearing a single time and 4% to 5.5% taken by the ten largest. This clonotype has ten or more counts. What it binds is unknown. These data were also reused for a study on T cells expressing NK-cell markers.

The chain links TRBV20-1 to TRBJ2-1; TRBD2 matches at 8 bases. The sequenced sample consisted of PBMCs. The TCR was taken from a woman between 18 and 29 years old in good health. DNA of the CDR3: TGCAGTGCCATACTAGCGGATGACTCCTACAATGAGCAGTTCTTC. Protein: CSAILADDSYNEQFF.